This is a list of T cell receptor beta chains from one sample in a study of blood T cell repertoires in COVID-19. The assay was immunoSEQ multiplex PCR, and TCRdb's table has in-frame clones only and misses some. The sample holds roughly 100,000 clones, around 86% seen once. Sequencing used peripheral blood. Source of these receptors: a man in his fifties with acute or convalescent COVID-19. The CDR3 runs from the conserved cysteine through the conserved F or W. The D gene is left open where the match is weak. Some rows have no size entry. The others give once, few or many, or a class for an expanded clone.

j_call clone_size d_call v_call cdr3_aa cdr3_nt
TRBJ2-3 once NA TRBV27 CASSSKHTDTQYF TGTGCCAGCAGCTCGAAACATACAGATACGCAGTATTTT
TRBJ2-7 NA TRBD2 TRBV19 CASSSQAGVGYEQYF TGTGCCAGTAGTTCCCAAGCGGGAGTGGGTTACGAGCAGTACTTC
TRBJ1-1 NA NA TRBV19 CASSIDRGRDEAFF TGTGCCAGTAGTATAGATCGGGGGAGGGATGAAGCTTTCTTT
TRBJ1-2 NA TRBD1 TRBV5-1 CASSAKGQLYGYTF TGCGCCAGCAGCGCAAAGGGACAGCTCTATGGCTACACCTTC
TRBJ2-2 NA TRBD2 TRBV28 CASSFPTSGSSNTGELFF TGTGCCAGCAGTTTCCCGACTAGCGGGAGCTCGAACACCGGGGAGCTGTTTTTT
TRBJ2-7 NA NA TRBV19 CASPQVQGEQYF TGTGCCAGTCCCCAGGTCCAGGGCGAGCAGTACTTC
TRBJ2-1 NA NA TRBV4-1 CASSQDREPGEQFF TGCGCCAGCAGCCAAGATCGAGAACCGGGTGAGCAGTTCTTC
TRBJ2-7 NA NA TRBV5-1 CASSLSGGAPYEQYF TGCGCCAGCAGCTTGAGTGGGGGCGCCCCCTACGAGCAGTACTTC
TRBJ2-2 NA TRBD1 TRBV19 CAFLGDSANTGELFF TGTGCATTCTTGGGGGACAGCGCGAACACCGGGGAGCTGTTTTTT
TRBJ2-2 NA TRBD1 TRBV6-5 CASSYPTGVGTGELFF TGTGCCAGCAGTTACCCGACAGGGGTCGGCACCGGGGAGCTGTTTTTT
TRBJ1-1 once NA TRBV30 CAWTQWGAEAFF TGTGCCTGGACCCAATGGGGGGCTGAAGCTTTCTTT
TRBJ1-1 NA TRBD1 TRBV3-1/TRBV3-2 CASSQLTGLSGNTEAFF TGTGCCAGCAGCCAACTGACAGGGCTGAGTGGGAACACTGAAGCTTTCTTT
TRBJ1-2 NA NA TRBV5-5 CASSFGGFNYGYTF TGTGCCAGCAGCTTCGGGGGGTTTAACTATGGCTACACCTTC
TRBJ2-2 NA NA TRBV9 CASSPGTSANTGELFF TGTGCCAGCAGCCCTGGGACATCCGCGAACACCGGGGAGCTGTTTTTT
TRBJ1-3 once TRBD1 TRBV5-1 CASSTGQGAGNTIYF TGCGCCAGCAGCACGGGACAGGGAGCTGGAAACACCATATATTTT
TRBJ2-3 NA NA TRBV18 CASSPQTVWDTDTQYF TGTGCCAGCTCACCGCAGACAGTATGGGACACAGATACGCAGTATTTT
TRBJ1-2 NA TRBD1 TRBV18 CASSPDGQGGYGYTF TGTGCCAGCTCACCAGACGGACAGGGGGGCTATGGCTACACCTTC
TRBJ2-1 NA NA TRBV19 CASSIGWADNEQFF TGTGCCAGTAGTATAGGCTGGGCAGACAATGAGCAGTTCTTC
TRBJ1-6 once NA TRBV5-6 CASRLRLGGNPGHF TGTGCCAGCAGGCTTCGACTGGGAGGGAATCCCGGCCACTTT
TRBJ2-1 once NA TRBV30 CAWNPTRVYNEQFF TGTGCCTGGAATCCAACCCGGGTCTACAATGAGCAGTTCTTC
TRBJ2-1 NA TRBD1 TRBV3-1/TRBV3-2 CASQDRGLRNEQFF TGTGCCAGCCAAGACAGGGGGCTTCGTAATGAGCAGTTCTTC
TRBJ2-7 NA TRBD1 TRBV28 CASSGAPGQGAGLSYEQYF TGTGCCAGCAGTGGGGCGCCGGGACAGGGAGCGGGACTCTCCTACGAGCAGTACTTC
TRBJ1-1 NA NA TRBV30 CAWSSMNTEAFF TGTGCCTGGAGCAGTATGAACACTGAAGCTTTCTTT
TRBJ1-1 NA TRBD1 TRBV28 CASTTGGTEAFF TGTGCCAGTACAACAGGGGGCACTGAAGCTTTCTTT
TRBJ1-3 NA NA TRBV4-1 CASSIGQTSSGNTIYF TGCGCCAGCAGCATAGGACAGACGAGCTCTGGAAACACCATATATTTT
TRBJ2-4 NA NA TRBV5-1 CASSFGGKNIQYF TGCGCCAGCAGCTTCGGAGGCAAAAACATTCAGTACTTC
TRBJ2-1 NA TRBD2 TRBV7-9 CASSLMGGSGYNEQFF TGTGCCAGCAGCTTAATGGGCGGGAGCGGCTACAATGAGCAGTTCTTC
TRBJ2-1 NA NA TRBV24-1 CATSDFRSGGFYNEQFF TGTGCCACCAGTGATTTCCGGTCTGGGGGGTTTTACAATGAGCAGTTCTTC
TRBJ2-5 NA NA TRBV7-9 CASSFLPGRVETQYF TGTGCCAGCAGCTTCCTCCCCGGGAGAGTTGAGACCCAGTACTTC
TRBJ2-3 NA TRBD2 TRBV5-5 CASSLRGGTSTTDTQYF TGTGCCAGCAGCTTGAGGGGCGGGACTAGCACCACAGATACGCAGTATTTT
TRBJ2-5 many TRBD2 TRBV6-5 CASRKGLAPQETQYF TGTGCCAGCAGGAAGGGACTAGCGCCACAAGAGACCCAGTACTTC
TRBJ2-4 NA NA TRBV19 CASNELAGGKNIQYF TGTGCCAGCAATGAGCTAGCTGGAGGGAAAAACATTCAGTACTTC
TRBJ1-4 once NA TRBV5-6 CASSLRRGNQRNEKLFF TGTGCCAGCAGCTTGCGAAGGGGGAATCAACGTAATGAAAAACTGTTTTTT
TRBJ2-2 once NA TRBV9 CASSVDLAGELFF TGTGCCAGCAGCGTAGACTTGGCCGGGGAGCTGTTTTTT
TRBJ1-5 NA NA TRBV12-2 CASRPRKGTSNQPQHF TGTGCAAGTCGCCCCCGGAAGGGGACAAGCAATCAGCCCCAGCATTTT
TRBJ1-1 NA NA TRBV6-6 CASSYSGRGTEAFF TGTGCCAGCAGTTACTCGGGCCGGGGCACTGAAGCTTTCTTT
TRBJ1-5 NA TRBD1 TRBV27 CASQTGLNQPQHF TGTGCCAGCCAGACAGGGCTCAATCAGCCCCAGCATTTT
TRBJ2-7 NA TRBD2 TRBV7-2 CASSSPLGLGYTKQYF TGTGCCAGCAGCTCGCCCCTGGGACTAGGGTATACGAAGCAGTACTTC
TRBJ1-6 NA NA TRBV21-1 CASRDSYNSPLHF TGTGCCAGCAGGGACAGTTATAATTCACCCCTCCACTTT
TRBJ2-2 NA TRBD1 TRBV5-1 CASSPMTGPNTGELFF TGCGCCAGCAGCCCCATGACAGGGCCGAACACCGGGGAGCTGTTTTTT
TRBJ2-5 NA TRBD2 TRBV3-1/TRBV3-2 CASSLRLAGSKETQYF TGTGCCAGCAGCTTAAGACTAGCGGGGAGCAAAGAGACCCAGTACTTC
TRBJ1-2 NA TRBD1 TRBV5-5 CASSAGQGAGYTF TGTGCCAGCAGCGCGGGACAGGGGGCGGGCTACACCTTC
TRBJ1-5 NA TRBD1 TRBV15 CATSTNLGQGRQPQHF TGTGCCACCAGCACCAACTTAGGACAGGGGCGTCAGCCCCAGCATTTT
TRBJ1-2 NA NA TRBV30 CAWRGPLGGYTF TGTGCCTGGAGAGGTCCCCTGGGCGGCTACACCTTC
TRBJ2-2 NA NA TRBV5-8 CASSLRSVPGELFF TGTGCCAGCAGCTTGAGGAGCGTCCCCGGGGAGCTGTTTTTT
TRBJ1-1 NA TRBD1 TRBV27 CASSWRDRGLNTEAFF TGTGCCAGCAGTTGGCGGGACAGGGGTTTGAACACTGAAGCTTTCTTT
TRBJ2-3 NA NA TRBV5-1 CASSLSRGTDTQYF TGCGCCAGCAGCTTGTCCAGGGGCACAGATACGCAGTATTTT
TRBJ1-2 few NA TRBV9 CASSVGRGDGYTF TGTGCCAGCAGCGTAGGCAGGGGCGATGGCTACACCTTC
TRBJ2-4 NA NA TRBV7-2 CASSLEPGKNIQYF TGTGCCAGCAGCTTAGAGCCGGGAAAAAACATTCAGTACTTC
TRBJ1-2 once NA TRBV28 CASSLQGYGYTF TGTGCCAGCAGTTTACAGGGCTATGGCTACACCTTC
TRBJ2-7 NA NA TRBV11-3 CASSLSGGWQYF TGTGCCAGCAGCTTATCGGGGGGCTGGCAGTACTTC
TRBJ2-2 once TRBD2 TRBV14 CASSQDPRTSGFYTGELFF TGTGCCAGCAGCCAAGATCCAAGGACTAGCGGGTTTTACACCGGGGAGCTGTTTTTT